A selection of T cell receptor beta chains follows, all from one sample in a study of blood T cell repertoires in COVID-19. The assay was immunoSEQ multiplex PCR, and TCRdb's table has in-frame clones only and misses some. The top ten hold around 13% of the sample, which has tens of thousands of clones, about 91% seen once. Sequencing was done on a sample of peripheral blood. These receptors were collected from a human donor with active COVID-19. The donor label of this sample is uncertain. The CDR3 runs from the conserved cysteine through the conserved F or W. Fields, in order: J gene, V gene, clone size, D gene, CDR3 DNA, CDR3 protein. D genes are given only for firm matches. A clone size is listed for some rows: how often the clone was seen (once, few, many), or a class if it is expanded.

TRBJ1-4 TRBV7-9 NA NA TGTGCCAGCAGCTTAAGCGGGGAACTGTTTTTT CASSLSGELFF
TRBJ2-1 TRBV20-1 NA TRBD2 TGCAGTGCCGGAGGACTAGATGAGCAGTTCTTC CSAGGLDEQFF
TRBJ2-1 TRBV15 NA NA TGTGCCACCAGCAGAGATCGGGCCGGAGGGGATGGTGAGCAGTTCTTC CATSRDRAGGDGEQFF
TRBJ2-1 TRBV9 NA NA TGTGCCAGCAGCCCACCCCCCTACTATGAGCAGTTCTTC CASSPPPYYEQFF
TRBJ1-4 TRBV19 NA NA TGTGCCAGTAGGGGACACACTGCAACTAATGAAAAACTGTTTTTT CASRGHTATNEKLFF
TRBJ2-7 TRBV5-4 NA TRBD1 TGTGCCAGCAGCAAGGGACAGGGGGCAATAATCGAGCAGTACTTC CASSKGQGAIIEQYF
TRBJ2-7 TRBV4-3 NA TRBD2 TGCGCCAGCAGCCAAACTAGCGGGGGGCTAGAGCAGTACTTC CASSQTSGGLEQYF
TRBJ1-5 TRBV6-5 NA NA TGTGCCAGTAAAACAGGTACCAATCAGCCCCAGCATTTT CASKTGTNQPQHF
TRBJ2-5 TRBV15 once TRBD1 TGTGCCACCAGCAGAGTACGCCCGGGACAGGGCGGCGTGACCCAGTACTTC CATSRVRPGQGGVTQYF
TRBJ2-3 TRBV28 few NA TGTGCCAGCAGTTTTTCGGGATCCCTGGGAGATACGCAGTATTTT CASSFSGSLGDTQYF
TRBJ2-7 TRBV10-3 NA TRBD2 TGTGCCATCAGTGAGACGACTAGCCCCTACGAGCAGTACTTC CAISETTSPYEQYF
TRBJ2-7 TRBV4-3 NA TRBD2 TGCGCCAGCAGCCGGACTAGCGGGAATTACGAGCAGTACTTC CASSRTSGNYEQYF
TRBJ2-2 TRBV28 NA TRBD2 TGTGCCAGCACTGATAGACTAGCGGACACCGGGGAGCTGTTTTTT CASTDRLADTGELFF
TRBJ1-4 TRBV20-1 NA TRBD1 TGCAGTGCTAGTACAGGGGCCGGCGAAAAACTGTTTTTT CSASTGAGEKLFF
TRBJ2-2 TRBV15 NA NA TGTGCCACCAGCAATGCGGGTGCCGGGGAGCTGTTTTTT CATSNAGAGELFF
TRBJ2-7 TRBV5-8 NA NA TGTGCCAGCAGCTTGGTACAGGGAGGGGCCTACGAGCAGTACTTC CASSLVQGGAYEQYF
TRBJ1-5 TRBV28 NA NA TGTGCCAGCAGTTTATACAACGGGAAGGGTAATCAGCCCCAGCATTTT CASSLYNGKGNQPQHF
TRBJ2-5 TRBV7-8 NA NA TGTGCCAGCAGCTTAGGGAGGGCGGGGGAGACCCAGTACTTC CASSLGRAGETQYF
TRBJ2-1 TRBV24-1 NA NA TGTGCCACCAGTGACCCTACAGGCCCTAGGGGTGAGCAGTTCTTC CATSDPTGPRGEQFF
TRBJ2-1 TRBV5-4 once NA TGTGCCAGCAGCTACCGGGGGAGCTCCTACAATGAGCAGTTCTTC CASSYRGSSYNEQFF
TRBJ1-6 TRBV7-2 NA NA TGTGCCAGCAGCCTACTGGGACGGGGGAATTCACCCCTCCACTTT CASSLLGRGNSPLHF
TRBJ2-2 TRBV3-1/TRBV3-2 once TRBD2 TGTGCCAGCAGCCAAGATCCGGTAGCGGGAGGGTTGTACACCGGGGAGCTGTTTTTT CASSQDPVAGGLYTGELFF
TRBJ2-5 TRBV7-9 NA NA TGTGCCAGCAGCTCGGAGACCCAGTACTTC CASSSETQYF
TRBJ2-3 TRBV30 NA TRBD1 TGTGCCTGGATAAGGAGACAGGGTGCAGATACGCAGTATTTT CAWIRRQGADTQYF
TRBJ1-1 TRBV10-1 NA TRBD1 TGCGCCAGCCCAAGGGGGCGGACTGAAGCTTTCTTT CASPRGRTEAFF
TRBJ2-7 TRBV6-6 NA TRBD2 TGTGCCAGCAGTCCACACGCGGGAGGGCCCTACGAGCAGTACTTC CASSPHAGGPYEQYF
TRBJ1-2 TRBV4-2 NA NA TGTGCCAGCAGCCAAGGGGGGGGCCCTGACTATGGCTACACCTTC CASSQGGGPDYGYTF